The T cell receptor (beta chain) under discussion was sequenced for a study of blood T cell repertoires in COVID-19. As for the study in general: Specimens from acute and convalescent COVID-19 originated in the United States, Italy and Spain. T cells, B-cell-depleted T cells, or PBMCs provided the cDNA or gDNA that served as material.

The CDR3 consists of 13 residues. The germline V gene encodes CDR1 LGHNA and CDR2 YSLEER. V was pared by 0 bases and J by 8 bases, with 10 bases between. Authors' data handling: The assay estimated nucleated cells by amplifying reference gene primers. Generated by immunoSEQ multiplex PCR, the TCRdb table keeps only in-frame clones and is missing some. V, J and clone size are taken as reported in that table, and D and trimming were inferred from the DNA itself. The table lists around 250,000 clones, 86% of them singletons. The rearrangement links TRBV4-3 to TRBJ1-1; D might be TRBD1 (6 bases). Sequenced material: peripheral blood. The receptor comes from a woman in her twenties or thirties with active or convalescent COVID-19. CDR3 protein: CASSQDGGREAFF. The CDR3 nucleotides are TGCGCCAGCAGCCAAGATGGGGGCAGGGAAGCTTTCTTT.